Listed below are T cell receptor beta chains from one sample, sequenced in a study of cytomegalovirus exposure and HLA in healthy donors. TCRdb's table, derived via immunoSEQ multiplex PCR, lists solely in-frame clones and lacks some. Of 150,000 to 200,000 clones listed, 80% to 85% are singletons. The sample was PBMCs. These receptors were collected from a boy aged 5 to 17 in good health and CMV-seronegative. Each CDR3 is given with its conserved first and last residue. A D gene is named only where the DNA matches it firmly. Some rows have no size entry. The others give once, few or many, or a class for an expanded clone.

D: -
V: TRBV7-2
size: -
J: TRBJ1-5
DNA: TGTGCCAGCAGCCGTCCAGCGGGGCCCCAGCATTTT
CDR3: CASSRPAGPQHF

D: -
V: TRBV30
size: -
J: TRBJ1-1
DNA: TGTGCCTGGAGTGTCGGGGGGAAGACTGAAGCTTTCTTT
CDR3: CAWSVGGKTEAFF

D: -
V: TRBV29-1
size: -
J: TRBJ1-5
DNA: TGCAGCGTTCAGACTACGGTGGGAGCCCAGCATTTT
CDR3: CSVQTTVGAQHF

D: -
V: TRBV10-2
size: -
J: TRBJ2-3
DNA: TGCGCCAGCGGTTTGGGCCCTAGCACAGATACGCAGTATTTT
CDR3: CASGLGPSTDTQYF

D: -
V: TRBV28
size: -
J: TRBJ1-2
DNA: TGTGCCAGCAGCCTGGAGAGGCTTGGCTACACCTTC
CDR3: CASSLERLGYTF

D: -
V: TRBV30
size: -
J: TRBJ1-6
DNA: TGTGCCTGGAGTCATCCCCCAGGGCTCTATAATTCACCCCTCCACTTT
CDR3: CAWSHPPGLYNSPLHF

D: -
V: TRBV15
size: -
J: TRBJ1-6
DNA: TGTGCCACCAGCAGAGGAGAACCCGGGAGTTCACCCCTCCACTTT
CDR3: CATSRGEPGSSPLHF

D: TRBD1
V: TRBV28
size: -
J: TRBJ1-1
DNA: TGTGCCAGCAGTTTGCCAGGGGGCTTTACTGAAGCTTTCTTT
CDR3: CASSLPGGFTEAFF

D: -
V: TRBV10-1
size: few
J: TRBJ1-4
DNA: TGCGCCAGCAGTGCGGGGGAAGGTGAAAAACTGTTTTTT
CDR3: CASSAGEGEKLFF

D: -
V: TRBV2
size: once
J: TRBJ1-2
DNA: TGTGCCAGCAGTGAAGCGACAGTAAAGTGGTATGGCTACACCTTC
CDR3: CASSEATVKWYGYTF

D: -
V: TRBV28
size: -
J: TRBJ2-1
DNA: TGTGCCAGCAGTTTAGTAGGGGGGGCCTACAATGAGCAGTTCTTC
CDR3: CASSLVGGAYNEQFF

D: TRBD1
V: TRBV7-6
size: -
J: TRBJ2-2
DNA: TGTGCCAGCAGCTTCGGACAGGGCCCACACACCGGGGAGCTGTTTTTT
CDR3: CASSFGQGPHTGELFF

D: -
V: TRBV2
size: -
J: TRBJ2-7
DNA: TGTGCCAGCACCCCCCTGCCCGGGGTAGGCGCCTACGAGCAGTACTTC
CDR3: CASTPLPGVGAYEQYF

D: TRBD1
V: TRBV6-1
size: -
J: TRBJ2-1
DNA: TGTGCCAGCAGTCCCCAAGAGGGGGCGGGCAATGAGCAGTTCTTC
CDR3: CASSPQEGAGNEQFF

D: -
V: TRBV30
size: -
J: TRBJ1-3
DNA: TGTGCCTGGGGGGCGGGGGGGCGAAACACCATATATTTT
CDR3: CAWGAGGRNTIYF

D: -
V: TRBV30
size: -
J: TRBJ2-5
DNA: TGTGCCTGGAGTGTAGGAGGGGACTTTTCTGAGCAGTACTTC
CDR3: CAWSVGGDFSEQYF

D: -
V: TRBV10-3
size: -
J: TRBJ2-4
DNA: TGTGCCATCAGTGAGTCGTTTGGAGGGAAAAACATTCAGTACTTC
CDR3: CAISESFGGKNIQYF

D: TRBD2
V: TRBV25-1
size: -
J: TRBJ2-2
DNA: TGTGCCAGTGGTTTAGCGGGAGGGAACACCGGGGAGCTGTTTTTT
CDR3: CASGLAGGNTGELFF

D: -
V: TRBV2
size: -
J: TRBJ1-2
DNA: TGTGCCAGCAGCGGGGACAAAAACTATGGCTACACCTTC
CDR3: CASSGDKNYGYTF

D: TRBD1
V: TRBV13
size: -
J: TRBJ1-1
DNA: TGTGCCAGCAGAAACAGGGGGCAGGGGAACACTGAAGCTTTCTTT
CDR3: CASRNRGQGNTEAFF

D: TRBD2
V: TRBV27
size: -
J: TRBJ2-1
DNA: TGTGCCAGCAGTTTATTGGGACTAGCCAATGAGCAGTTCTTC
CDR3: CASSLLGLANEQFF

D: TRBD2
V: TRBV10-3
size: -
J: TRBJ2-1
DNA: TGTGCCATCAGTGAGAGACTAGCGGGGGGGGTGAATGAGCAGTTCTTC
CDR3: CAISERLAGGVNEQFF

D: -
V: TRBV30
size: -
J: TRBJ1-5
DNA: TGTGCCTGGAACACCGGGCAGGGGAATCAGCCCCAGCATTTT
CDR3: CAWNTGQGNQPQHF

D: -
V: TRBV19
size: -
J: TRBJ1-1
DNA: TGTGCCAGTAAGAATGACCCAGGCTGGAACACTGAAGCTTTCTTT
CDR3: CASKNDPGWNTEAFF